Listed below are T cell receptor beta chains from one sample, sequenced in a study of blood T cell repertoires in COVID-19. Clones were read by immunoSEQ multiplex PCR, and TCRdb kept only the in-frame ones, dropping some. The sample has under 110,000 clones, about two thirds seen once. Source material: peripheral blood. Receptors originate from a human donor with acute or convalescent COVID-19. The donor label of this sample is uncertain. CDR3s include the opening cysteine and the closing phenylalanine or tryptophan. The D gene is left open where the match is weak. Only part of the rows carry a size: once, few, many, or a class if the clone is expanded.

>TRBJ1-5|TRBV30|NA|NA
CAWSAEGIQPQHF
TGTGCCTGGAGTGCCGAGGGCATTCAGCCCCAGCATTTT
>TRBJ2-1|TRBV2|TRBD1|NA
CASSVDRGQNEQFF
TGTGCCAGCAGTGTAGACAGGGGGCAGAATGAGCAGTTCTTC
>TRBJ2-3|TRBV3-1/TRBV3-2|TRBD2|once
CASSSGGYTQYF
TGTGCCAGCAGCAGCGGGGGATATACGCAGTATTTT
>TRBJ2-2|TRBV1|NA|many
CTSSQGGESNTGELFF
TGCACCAGCAGCCAAGGAGGAGAATCGAACACCGGGGAGCTGTTTTTT
>TRBJ2-7|TRBV19|NA|few
CASRIAAVSSYEQYF
TGTGCCAGCAGAATAGCGGCGGTCAGCTCCTACGAGCAGTACTTC
>TRBJ2-6|TRBV9|NA|NA
CASSGFSRRTGANVLTF
TGTGCCAGCAGCGGATTTAGCCGGCGGACTGGGGCCAACGTCCTGACTTTC
>TRBJ2-2|TRBV7-9|TRBD2|few
CASSFPTGGGGDTGELFF
TGTGCCAGCAGCTTTCCGACGGGAGGGGGAGGAGACACCGGGGAGCTGTTTTTT
>TRBJ1-4|TRBV2|NA|NA
CATTSQAQYGKLFF
TGTGCCACCACCTCCCAGGCCCAGTACGGAAAACTGTTTTTT
>TRBJ1-4|TRBV5-1|TRBD1|NA
CASSIGQATTNEKLFF
TGCGCCAGCAGTATTGGACAGGCCACAACTAATGAAAAACTGTTTTTT
>TRBJ1-4|TRBV30|NA|NA
CAWSGGWGEKLFF
TGTGCCTGGAGTGGAGGGTGGGGTGAAAAACTGTTTTTT
>TRBJ2-4|TRBV5-5|TRBD1|NA
CASSSGQGGVKNIQYF
TGTGCCAGCAGCTCGGGACAGGGAGGGGTCAAAAACATTCAGTACTTC
>TRBJ1-6|TRBV9|TRBD1|NA
CASSVGGRTGNSPLHF
TGTGCCAGCAGCGTCGGAGGGAGGACAGGGAATTCACCCCTCCACTTT
>TRBJ1-4|TRBV27|NA|NA
CASSLSQGSEKLFF
TGTGCCAGCAGTTTATCCCAGGGGTCTGAAAAACTGTTTTTT
>TRBJ2-6|TRBV7-8|NA|NA
CASSRGNSGANVLTF
TGTGCCAGCAGTCGGGGGAACTCTGGGGCCAACGTCCTGACTTTC
>TRBJ2-7|TRBV7-2|NA|NA
CASSRSLMDSSYEQYF
TGTGCCAGCAGCCGGTCGCTTATGGACAGCTCCTACGAGCAGTACTTC
>TRBJ2-1|TRBV5-1|TRBD2|NA
CASSLVWGGVFSYNEQFF
TGCGCCAGCAGCTTGGTCTGGGGGGGTGTCTTCTCCTACAATGAGCAGTTCTTC
>TRBJ2-1|TRBV7-9|TRBD2|NA
CASSFSRGGFNEQFF
TGTGCCAGCAGCTTTTCGCGGGGGGGCTTCAATGAGCAGTTCTTC
>TRBJ1-2|TRBV5-8|NA|NA
CASSASPSPNYGYTF
TGTGCCAGCAGCGCAAGCCCCTCTCCTAACTATGGCTACACCTTC
>TRBJ1-4|TRBV3-1/TRBV3-2|NA|few
CASSQDIGALGEKLFF
TGTGCCAGCAGCCAAGATATAGGGGCGCTGGGTGAAAAACTGTTTTTT
>TRBJ2-7|TRBV4-1|NA|NA
CASSPFPGQTYEQYF
TGCGCCAGCAGCCCATTCCCGGGACAAACCTACGAGCAGTACTTC
>TRBJ1-2|TRBV5-6|NA|few
CASSLGLAGPGYTF
TGTGCCAGCAGCTTGGGTTTAGCAGGGCCTGGCTACACCTTC
>TRBJ1-2|TRBV5-1|TRBD1|NA
CASSLTGAYGYTF
TGCGCCAGCAGCTTGACAGGGGCATATGGCTACACCTTC
>TRBJ1-2|TRBV3-1/TRBV3-2|NA|NA
CATSGGVKVNYGYTF
TGTGCCACTTCCGGCGGGGTGAAGGTAAACTATGGCTACACCTTC
>TRBJ2-6|TRBV6-5|NA|NA
CASMRVSGANVLTF
TGTGCCAGCATGCGGGTCTCTGGGGCCAACGTCCTGACTTTC
>TRBJ2-3|TRBV5-4|NA|NA
CASSLDISTDTQYF
TGTGCCAGCAGCTTGGACATTAGCACAGATACGCAGTATTTT
>TRBJ2-7|TRBV18|NA|few
CASSPETGKQYF
TGTGCCAGCTCACCTGAGACAGGCAAGCAGTACTTC
>TRBJ1-2|TRBV7-8|TRBD1|NA
CASSPGTGIREGYTF
TGTGCCAGCAGCCCCGGGACAGGGATTAGGGAGGGCTACACCTTC
>TRBJ1-2|TRBV2|NA|NA
CASSVQGLSYGYTF
TGTGCCAGCAGTGTCCAGGGTCTTTCCTATGGCTACACCTTC
>TRBJ1-1|TRBV6-4|NA|few
CASSRAPGTEAFF
TGTGCCAGCAGCAGGGCTCCGGGCACTGAAGCTTTCTTT
>TRBJ1-6|TRBV7-2|TRBD1|NA
CASSPGQVRMSYNSPLHF
TGTGCCAGCAGCCCAGGACAGGTCCGTATGTCCTATAATTCACCCCTCCACTTT
>TRBJ2-2|TRBV25-1|NA|NA
CASSTAGELFF
TGTGCCAGCAGTACGGCCGGGGAGCTGTTTTTT
>TRBJ1-4|TRBV9|TRBD1|NA
CASSPGQGGEKLFF
TGTGCCAGCAGCCCGGGACAGGGGGGGGAAAAACTGTTTTTT
>TRBJ1-1|TRBV7-8|NA|NA
CASSPIIWGQGDTEAFF
TGTGCCAGCAGCCCCATTATTTGGGGCCAGGGTGACACTGAAGCTTTCTTT
>TRBJ1-4|TRBV28|TRBD1|few
CASSPGDRKSEKLFF
TGTGCCAGCAGTCCTGGGGACAGAAAGAGTGAAAAACTGTTTTTT
>TRBJ1-5|TRBV30|NA|NA
CAWSVGAQPQHF
TGTGCCTGGAGTGTGGGAGCTCAGCCCCAGCATTTT
>TRBJ2-5|TRBV3-1/TRBV3-2|TRBD2|NA
CASSQASGGHRETQYF
TGTGCCAGCAGCCAGGCTAGCGGGGGCCACCGGGAGACCCAGTACTTC
>TRBJ1-1|TRBV6-4|NA|few
CASSPDRGIGTEAFF
TGTGCCAGCAGCCCGGATCGGGGGATAGGAACTGAAGCTTTCTTT
>TRBJ2-1|TRBV28|NA|NA
CATFSEGAVNTYNEQFF
TGTGCCACCTTCTCGGAGGGGGCGGTGAACACCTACAATGAGCAGTTCTTC
>TRBJ1-6|TRBV4-1|NA|NA
CASSQETGFNSPLHF
TGCGCCAGCAGCCAAGAAACAGGCTTTAATTCACCCCTCCACTTT
>TRBJ2-4|TRBV7-9|TRBD2|many
CASSPGGVNIQYF
TGTGCCAGCAGCCCGGGGGGAGTGAACATTCAGTACTTC
>TRBJ2-5|TRBV18|NA|NA
CASSPRTGPQETQYF
TGTGCCAGCTCACCACGAACAGGGCCCCAAGAGACCCAGTACTTC
>TRBJ1-4|TRBV5-6|NA|NA
CASSTTGYREKLFF
TGTGCCAGCAGCACCACAGGGTATCGGGAAAAACTGTTTTTT
>TRBJ1-3|TRBV7-8|NA|few
CASSHRGSGNTIYF
TGTGCCAGCAGCCACCGGGGCTCTGGAAACACCATATATTTT
>TRBJ2-5|TRBV19|NA|NA
CASSLLGGATETQYF
TGTGCCAGTAGTCTCCTAGGGGGGGCTACAGAGACCCAGTACTTC
>TRBJ2-1|TRBV7-2|TRBD2|once
CASTRVAGGYNEQFF
TGTGCCAGCACTCGAGTGGCGGGGGGCTACAATGAGCAGTTCTTC
>TRBJ1-4|TRBV9|NA|NA
CASSVGSATNEKLFF
TGTGCCAGCAGCGTAGGGTCAGCAACTAATGAAAAACTGTTTTTT
>TRBJ2-5|TRBV5-1|NA|NA
CASSSLASDIQETQYF
TGCGCCAGCAGCTCGCTGGCGAGCGATATTCAAGAGACCCAGTACTTC
>TRBJ2-3|TRBV2|TRBD1|NA
CASRGDRLYTDTQYF
TGTGCCAGCAGAGGGGACAGATTGTACACAGATACGCAGTATTTT
>TRBJ1-6|TRBV30|NA|NA
CAWSVGIHNSPLHF
TGTGCCTGGAGTGTGGGCATTCATAATTCACCCCTCCACTTT
>TRBJ2-4|TRBV6-5|NA|NA
CASSQRRGKNIQYF
TGTGCCAGCAGCCAACGCCGGGGCAAAAACATTCAGTACTTC
>TRBJ2-2|TRBV19|NA|NA
CASSIVANTGELFF
TGTGCCAGTAGTATAGTGGCTAACACCGGGGAGCTGTTTTTT
>TRBJ1-5|TRBV18|NA|NA
CASSSRGGVANQPQHF
TGTGCCAGCTCGTCGCGAGGAGGGGTTGCCAATCAGCCCCAGCATTTT
>TRBJ1-2|TRBV6-5|TRBD1|NA
CASSYSISTGVYGYTF
TGTGCCAGCAGTTACTCGATTAGTACAGGGGTCTATGGCTACACCTTC
>TRBJ2-7|TRBV7-3|NA|NA
CASSLTGGADEQYF
TGTGCCAGCAGCTTAACCGGGGGTGCCGACGAGCAGTACTTC
>TRBJ1-6|TRBV28|NA|NA
CASSPHSNSPLHF
TGTGCCAGCAGCCCACATAGCAATTCACCCCTCCACTTT
>TRBJ2-3|TRBV6-1|NA|few
CASSENGLPTVTDTQYF
TGTGCCAGCAGCGAAAACGGACTACCTACCGTCACAGATACGCAGTATTTT
>TRBJ2-3|TRBV7-8|NA|NA
CASALVPYTDTQYF
TGTGCCAGCGCGCTGGTTCCTTACACAGATACGCAGTATTTT
>TRBJ1-2|TRBV28|NA|once
CAITGRGAYGYTF
TGTGCCATAACCGGGAGGGGCGCCTATGGCTACACCTTC
>TRBJ2-2|TRBV6-5|NA|NA
CASSYSRGELFF
TGTGCCAGCAGTTACTCCCGCGGGGAGCTGTTTTTT
>TRBJ1-1|TRBV21-1|NA|NA
CASSKERVGDTEAFF
TGTGCCAGCAGCAAAGAAAGGGTCGGGGACACTGAAGCTTTCTTT